Listed here are 31 T cell receptor beta chains from one sample, sequenced in a study of T-cell reconstitution after alpha-beta-depleted transplantation in children. Library preparation (for TCRbeta) was performed with unique molecular identifiers. MiXCR, applied by TCRdb to the PCR reads, yields one record per CDR3 protein. The data show 360,000 or so distinct CDR3 sequences, around 21% seen once. Sequences were derived from PBMCs from the stem cell graft donor, sampled from the stem cell graft. Receptor source: a human donor who donated a stem cell graft to a child with acute myeloid leukemia.

The V call is TRBV5-1, the J call TRBJ2-1; 8 nucleotides align to TRBD1. V trimming: 4 bases; J trimming: 4 bases; junction bases outside the gene matches: 4. The CDR3 length is 14 residues. Per germline, CDR1 SGHRS and CDR2 YFSETQ. CDR3: CASSTGQVYNEQFF. DNA of the CDR3: TGCGCCAGCAGCACGGGACAGGTTTACAATGAGCAGTTCTTC.

CDR3 residues: CASTLGVDQPQHF. In DNA form, the CDR3 reads TGTGCCAGCACCCTAGGGGTGGACCAGCCCCAGCATTTT. V is TRBV28 and J is TRBJ1-5; a weak D match, TRBD1 (5 bases). Looked up from germline, CDR1 is MDHEN and CDR2 is SYDVKM. This CDR3 has 13 amino acids. V was clipped by 7 bases and J by 7 bases, with 14 bases between them.

This clonotype occurred a few times. The rearrangement uses TRBV12-3 or TRBV12-4 and TRBJ1-5, with TRBD1 matching 8 bases. Germline trimming cut 6 bases from V and 4 bases from J; bases unmatched to any gene: 14. The CDR3 has 17 amino acids. This CDR3 is CASSRGQGAGRNQPQHF. CDR3 nucleotides: TGTGCCAGCAGCCGAGGACAGGGCGCCGGGCGTAATCAGCCCCAGCATTTT.

The rearrangement links TRBV4-3 to TRBJ2-2; the match to TRBD2 covers 7 bases. V shed 4 bases, J shed 0 bases, and the junction held 5 bases outside the gene matches. In germline, CDR1 is LGHNA, CDR2 YSLEER. The CDR3 totals 16 residues. CDR3 DNA: TGCGCCAGCAGCCCCGGAGCGGGATCGAACACCGGGGAGCTGTTTTTT. Amino acid sequence: CASSPGAGSNTGELFF.

This clonotype was recorded a few times. The V and J genes are TRBV15 and TRBJ1-5, with no clear D. The CDR3 totals 19 residues. V dropped 2 bases and J dropped 2 bases, with 22 bases sitting between them. The germline gives CDR1 LNHNV, CDR2 YYDKDF (reference sequence). CDR3 DNA: TGTGCCACCAGCAGATACGGAGGGAACATGGACGGAGGCAATCAGCCCCAGCATTTT. Amino acid sequence: CATSRYGGNMDGGNQPQHF.

The chain is built from TRBV20-1 and TRBJ2-7; 9 nucleotides agree with TRBD2. The CDR3 length is 15 residues. CDR1 is DFQATT and CDR2 is SNEGSKA in the germline V gene (reference sequence). V trimming: 0 bases; J trimming: 3 bases; junction bases outside the gene matches: 6. The CDR3 nucleotides are TGCAGTGCTAGAGATGGGCTAGCGGGAAACTACGAGCAGTACTTC. Protein sequence: CSARDGLAGNYEQYF.

The rearrangement links TRBV15 to TRBJ1-4; 7 nucleotides match TRBD1. The germline CDR1 and CDR2 sequences are LNHNV and YYDKDF (reference sequence). V shed 2 bases and J 3 bases; nucleotides not matched to a gene: 3. The CDR3 extends over 15 amino acids. CDR3 nucleotide sequence: TGTGCCACCAGCAGAACCGGGACAGCTAATGAAAAACTGTTTTTT. It yields the protein CATSRTGTANEKLFF. The full variable domain, completed using reference TRBV15 and TRBJ1-4, is DAMVIQNPRYQVTQFGKPVTLSCSQTLNHNVMYWYQQKSSQAPKLLFHYYDKDFNNEADTPDNFQSRRPNTSFCFLDIRSPGLGDTAMYLCATSRTGTANEKLFFGSGTQLSVL.

The table lists this clonotype with a few counts. The V gene is TRBV5-1, the J gene TRBJ2-7; TRBD2 matches at 8 bases. Per germline, CDR1 SGHRS and CDR2 YFSETQ. Germline trimming cut 7 bases from V and 5 bases from J; bases unmatched to any gene: 11. This CDR3 region has 14 residues. The CDR3 here is CASASHSGRDEQYF. DNA of the CDR3: TGCGCCAGCGCCTCCCACAGCGGGAGAGACGAGCAGTACTTC.

The chain carries TRBV28 and TRBJ2-7, with D possibly being TRBD2 (5 bases). The CDR3 extends over 12 amino acids. CDR1 is MDHEN, CDR2 SYDVKM, per germline. The CDR3 sequence is CVTAVTSYEQYF. Written as DNA, the CDR3 is TGTGTCACAGCGGTTACTAGCTACGAGCAGTACTTC.

The chain carries TRBV6-6 and TRBJ2-7; 11 bases align to TRBD1. CDR1 and CDR2 (germline): MNHNY, SVGAGI (reference sequence). V trimming: 6 bases; J trimming: 3 bases; junction bases outside the gene matches: 7. The CDR3 spans 15 residues. The CDR3 coding sequence is TGTGCCAGCAGATATCCCGGGACAGGGGGCTACGAGCAGTACTTC. As protein: CASRYPGTGGYEQYF.

This chain connects TRBV7-8 to TRBJ2-7; 11 nucleotides match TRBD2. Germline CDR1 SGHVS, CDR2 FQNEAQ. V lost 6 bases, J lost 5 bases, and 12 bases stayed unmatched. This CDR3 has 16 residues. The CDR3, as DNA: TGTGCCAGCAGTCGATTAGCGGGAGGGTTAGTCAACGAGCAGTACTTC. It specifies CASSRLAGGLVNEQYF.

In this sample, this clonotype turned up many times. The V gene is TRBV20-1, the J gene TRBJ1-1; D remains unclear. The CDR3 spans 16 residues. Per the germline V gene, CDR1 is DFQATT and CDR2 is SNEGSKA (reference sequence). Between the trimmed V and J ends, which lost 1 base and 0 bases, there was a span of 15 bases. CDR3 amino acids: CSARARRIGMNTEAFF. The CDR3 DNA is TGCAGTGCTAGAGCGAGGCGTATTGGTATGAACACTGAAGCTTTCTTT.

This clonotype was counted between two and nine times. J is TRBJ2-7 and V is TRBV7-8; D is uncertain. The CDR3 covers 13 residues. The V end was cut by 7 bases, the J end by 0 bases, with 10 bases between. Germline V gene sequence: CDR1 SGHVS, CDR2 FQNEAQ. CDR3: CASNRLSSYEQYF. The CDR3 coding sequence is TGTGCCAGCAACCGACTGAGCTCCTACGAGCAGTACTTC. The whole variable domain, remainder taken from reference TRBV7-8 and TRBJ2-7, is GAGVSQSPRYKVAKRGQDVALRCDPISGHVSLFWYQQALGQGPEFLTYFQNEAQLDKSGLPSDRFFAERPEGSVSTLKIQRTQQEDSAVYLCASNRLSSYEQYFGPGTRLTVT.

With regard to this clonotype: This clone may be a read error of a much larger clone one base away. V is TRBV20-1 and J is TRBJ2-3; D not resolved. The CDR3 totals 14 residues. CDR1 and CDR2 (germline): DFQATT, SNEGSKA (reference sequence). The DNA of the CDR3 is TGCAATGCAGCCCCAGCACTTGCAAGCGATACGCAGTATTTT. This sequence encodes CNAAPALASDTQYF.

This clonotype turned up a few times. The rearrangement links TRBV24-1 to TRBJ2-3; the match to TRBD1 covers 7 bases. Germline CDR1 and CDR2: KGHDR and SFDVKD. J was trimmed by 2 bases and V by 3 bases; bases with no gene match: 7. The CDR3 is 16 residues long. CDR3 coding DNA: TGTGCCACCAGTGATACAGGGACAGTCTCCACAGATACGCAGTATTTT. Translated: CATSDTGTVSTDTQYF.

This sequence joins TRBV5-1 and TRBJ2-7; D gene uncertain. CDR3 length equals 16 residues. Germline CDR1 SGHRS, CDR2 YFSETQ. Trimming pared 0 bases from V and 3 bases from J, leaving 16 bases between. The CDR3 reads CASSLVGLGKRYEQYF. CDR3 nucleotides: TGCGCCAGCAGCTTGGTCGGGCTAGGGAAACGCTACGAGCAGTACTTC.

V gene TRBV12-3 or TRBV12-4 combines with J gene TRBJ2-1, with 9 bases matching TRBD2. The V and J ends lost 8 bases and 3 bases, in that order; junction bases with no gene match: 11. The CDR3 spans 16 residues. CDR3 residues: CASAKRREGIYNEQFF. The CDR3 DNA sequence: TGTGCCAGCGCTAAACGGCGGGAGGGAATCTACAATGAGCAGTTCTTC.

This clonotype was detected only a few times. For the CDR3, the DNA is TGTGCCAGCAGCTTATTAAACCGGGACACGAGGGGCTATGGCTACACCTTC. Translated, it gives CASSLLNRDTRGYGYTF. The genes are TRBV11-1 and TRBJ1-2, with D possibly TRBD1 on 6 matching bases. Trimming removed 2 bases from V and 4 bases from J, with 20 bases in between. Germline CDR1 and CDR2: SGHAT and FQDESV (reference sequence). This CDR3 region has 17 residues.

This clonotype showed up just a few times. The J gene is TRBJ2-6, the V gene TRBV12-3 or TRBV12-4; 8 nucleotides match TRBD1. The CDR3 is made up of 15 amino acids. The junction had 3 bases not matched to a gene; V was cut back by 6 bases and J by 2 bases. The CDR3 reads CASSLDRAGANVLTF. The DNA of the CDR3 is TGTGCCAGCAGCCTGGACAGGGCTGGGGCCAACGTCCTGACTTTC.

This clonotype was recorded a few times. This chain joins TRBV6-1 and TRBJ2-7; tentative D call: TRBD1 (6 bases). Trimming left V 6 bases short and J 3 bases short, with 18 bases between. Germline assignment: CDR1 MNHNS and CDR2 SASEGT. This CDR3 has 15 amino acids. This chain's CDR3 is CASRINRDVVYEQYF. Written as DNA, the CDR3 is TGTGCCAGCAGGATTAACAGGGATGTCGTCTACGAGCAGTACTTC.

This clonotype was seen more than once but under ten times. CDR3 protein: CASSQDTYSNQPQHF. CDR3 bases: TGCGCCAGCAGCCAAGATACGTATAGCAATCAGCCCCAGCATTTT. The rearrangement links TRBV4-1 to TRBJ1-5; no clear D. The CDR3 contains 15 residues. CDR1 is MGHRA and CDR2 is YSYEKL in the germline V gene. V dropped 0 bases and J dropped 0 bases, with 6 bases sitting between them.

This clonotype was detected only a few times. The rearrangement uses TRBV24-1 and TRBJ2-1, with 15 bases lining up with TRBD2. After removal of 3 bases from V and 6 bases from J, the junction contained 2 bases not matched to a gene. The germline V gene has CDR1 KGHDR and CDR2 SFDVKD. This CDR3 is 16 amino acids long. The CDR3 loop reads CATSDPGLAGGNEQFF. As DNA, the CDR3 is TGTGCCACCAGTGATCCGGGACTAGCGGGAGGCAATGAGCAGTTCTTC.

This clonotype has at least ten counts. A junction boundary mismatches the germline segment, possibly from a read error. The V call is TRBV11-2, the J call TRBJ2-1, with D unclear. The germline gives CDR1 SGHAT, CDR2 FQNNGV. This CDR3 region has 11 residues. The CDR3 reads CASSLAGEQFF. In DNA form, the CDR3 reads TGTGCCAGCAGTTTAGCAGGCGAGCAGTTCTTC.

The rearrangement links TRBV5-5 to TRBJ2-1, with D unclear. Trimming took 2 bases from V and 6 from J, leaving 12 bases between them. Per the germline V gene, CDR1 is SGHKS and CDR2 is YYEKEE (reference sequence). The CDR3 loop spans 14 amino acids. The CDR3 region has the DNA TGTGCCAGCAGCTTCCAAGGGTTTAGCAATGAGCAGTTCTTC. It specifies CASSFQGFSNEQFF.

This clonotype was counted a few times. The chain uses TRBV12-3 or TRBV12-4 and TRBJ2-5; no definite D call. The CDR3 is made up of 15 amino acids. The V gene lost 3 bases and the J gene lost 0 bases, with 11 bases spanning the gap. The CDR3 DNA follows: TGTGCCAGCAGTTTTCGGTCAAGGGACCAAGAGACCCAGTACTTC. This sequence encodes CASSFRSRDQETQYF.

Comment on this clonotype: Just one base apart from a much larger clone, this may be a read error. The rearrangement links TRBV2 to TRBJ1-2; no firm D call. Germline V gene lookup returns CDR1 SNHLY and CDR2 FYNNEI. The CDR3 spans 13 residues. CDR3 sequence (DNA): TGTACCAGCAGTGAAAGGCAGAACTATGGCTACACCTTC. Its protein is CTSSERQNYGYTF.

Many counts were recorded for this clonotype. V is TRBV12-3 or TRBV12-4 and J is TRBJ2-7; TRBD2 agrees at 11 bases. J lost 0 bases, V lost 6 bases, and 7 bases had no gene match. This CDR3 spans 16 amino acids. The CDR3 sequence is CASRSRLAGNSYEQYF. The CDR3 DNA is TGTGCCAGCAGGTCCCGACTAGCGGGGAACTCCTACGAGCAGTACTTC.

The sample holds a few counts of this clonotype. The rearrangement links TRBV27 to TRBJ2-3; the match to TRBD1 covers 9 bases. The CDR3 has 14 amino acids. From germline, CDR1 is MNHEY and CDR2 SMNVEV (reference sequence). The V gene end was trimmed by 7 bases and the J gene end by 5 bases; junction bases not matched to a gene: 7. The CDR3 protein is CASKIQGALDTQYF. As DNA, the CDR3 is TGTGCCAGCAAGATACAGGGGGCATTAGATACGCAGTATTTT.

This clonotype was seen more than once but under ten times. The chain couples TRBV7-6 to TRBJ2-1, with D possibly matching TRBD2 (5 bases). Germline V gives CDR1 SGHVS, CDR2 FNYEAQ. V was clipped by 2 bases and J by 9 bases, with 17 bases between them. The CDR3 is made up of 15 amino acids. CDR3 in DNA: TGTGCCAGCAGCTTATCCCGGAGTAAGAGGGTTGAGCAGTTCTTC. Its protein product is CASSLSRSKRVEQFF. Looking up the rest from reference TRBV7-6 and TRBJ2-1 gives the full variable domain: GAGVSQSPRYKVTKRGQDVALRCDPISGHVSLYWYRQALGQGPEFLTYFNYEAQQDKSGLPNDRFSAERPEGSISTLTIQRTEQRDSAMYRCASSLSRSKRVEQFFGPGTRLTVL.

J is TRBJ2-7 and V is TRBV7-2; D is uncertain. The CDR3 totals 15 residues. Germline-derived CDR1 and CDR2 are SGHTA and FQGNSA. Trimming took off 6 bases at V and 3 bases at J, with 18 bases between the two ends. DNA of the CDR3: TGTGCCAGCAGTTCACGACATAGCCCTTACTACGAGCAGTACTTC. This codes for CASSSRHSPYYEQYF.

V usage is TRBV20-1 and J usage is TRBJ2-1; D gene unclear. Germline lookup yields CDR1 DFQATT and CDR2 SNEGSKA (reference sequence). This CDR3 has 17 residues. The V gene lost 0 bases and the J gene lost 0 bases, with 15 bases spanning the gap. In DNA, the CDR3 is TGCAGTGCTAGAGATCGGTTAAGGGCCTACTCCTACAATGAGCAGTTCTTC. This gives the protein CSARDRLRAYSYNEQFF.